The 10 T cell receptor beta chains below all came from one sample that was sequenced in a study of T cell responses to AZD1222 COVID-19 vaccine. Sequencing was performed with immunoSEQ multiplex PCR; in TCRdb, only in-frame clones are kept and a portion is missing. Of approximately 140,000 clones listed, about 90% are singletons. The sample here was peripheral blood, taken 28 days after the second AZD1222 dose. The receptors stem from an adult who received the AZD1222 COVID-19 vaccine.

V usage is TRBV5-4 and J usage is TRBJ2-5; unclear D gene. CDR1 and CDR2 (germline): SGHNT, YYREEE (reference sequence). Trimming pared 0 bases from V and 7 bases from J, leaving 13 bases between. This CDR3 spans 14 amino acids. Here the CDR3 reads CASSLAVRLPTQYF. CDR3 bases: TGTGCCAGCAGCTTGGCAGTTAGATTGCCGACCCAGTACTTC.

The rearrangement joins TRBV6-4 to TRBJ2-1, with D tentatively TRBD1 (6 bases). V gave up 6 bases and J gave up 7 bases, with 19 bases separating them. The length of the CDR3 is 15 residues. From germline, CDR1 is MRHNA and CDR2 SNTAGT. CDR3 loop: CASSHSGESGNEQFF. The CDR3 DNA reads TGTGCCAGCAGCCATTCAGGGGAATCGGGGAATGAGCAGTTCTTC.

The genes are TRBV19 and TRBJ1-3; D gene unclear. From germline, CDR1 is LNHDA and CDR2 SQIVND (reference sequence). V lost 0 bases to trimming and J lost 3 bases, with 12 bases between them. This CDR3 spans 16 amino acids. The CDR3 loop is CASSIDHKRVGNTIYF. The CDR3 DNA reads as TGTGCCAGTAGTATAGATCACAAGAGAGTTGGAAACACCATATATTTT.

The CDR3 sequence: CASSQDRVYGYTF. CDR3 coding DNA: TGTGCCAGCAGCCAGGACAGGGTCTATGGCTACACCTTC. The rearrangement joins TRBV12-3 or TRBV12-4 to TRBJ1-2, with TRBD1 matching over 8 bases. The CDR3 has 13 residues. The junction had 4 bases not matched to a gene; V was cut back by 6 bases and J by 4 bases.

V is TRBV7-6 and J is TRBJ2-7; the match to TRBD1 covers 9 bases. With V trimmed by 4 bases and J by 4 bases, 14 bases remained unmatched. Germline V gene lookup returns CDR1 SGHVS and CDR2 FNYEAQ. This CDR3 has 17 residues. This CDR3 is CASSSSTHTGGGYEQYF. In DNA, the CDR3 is TGTGCCAGCAGCTCCTCAACGCATACAGGGGGCGGGTACGAGCAGTACTTC.

This chain connects TRBV30 to TRBJ1-1, with D perhaps TRBD1 (5 bases). The CDR3 is 13 residues long. Trimming removed 4 bases at V and 3 bases at J, with 12 bases between. Germline loops: CDR1 GTSNPN, CDR2 SVGIG (reference sequence). The CDR3 DNA follows: TGTGCCTGGAACAAACGGGGGGACACTGAAGCTTTCTTT. Amino acids: CAWNKRGDTEAFF.

This chain uses TRBV7-9 with TRBJ2-1; D perhaps matches TRBD2 (6 bases). Germline V gene lookup returns CDR1 SEHNR and CDR2 FQNEAQ (reference sequence). V was clipped by 5 bases and J by 3 bases, with 14 bases between them. The CDR3 covers 15 residues. CDR3 amino acids: CASSLRGSDYNEQFF. CDR3 nucleotides: TGTGCCAGCAGCCTACGGGGGAGCGACTACAATGAGCAGTTCTTC.

This clone is a singleton in its sample. The chain is built from TRBV20-1 and TRBJ2-3; D not certain. The germline V gene encodes CDR1 DFQATT and CDR2 SNEGSKA (reference sequence). The CDR3 is 11 residues long. Trimming cost V 6 bases and J 3 bases, with 7 bases left between them. The CDR3 region is CSATLTDTQYF. CDR3 sequence (DNA): TGCAGTGCGACTTTAACAGATACGCAGTATTTT.

This rearrangement joins TRBV7-9 to TRBJ1-3; D is unclear. This CDR3 has 16 residues. V was clipped by 1 base and J by 4 bases, with 14 bases between them. From germline, CDR1 is SEHNR and CDR2 FQNEAQ (reference sequence). The CDR3 loop is CASSLDGPDRGNTIYF. CDR3 nucleotides: TGTGCCAGCAGCTTAGATGGCCCGGACCGAGGAAACACCATATATTTT.

V and J are TRBV19 and TRBJ1-1, with a weak D call TRBD1 (5 bases). V was cut by 3 bases and J by 3 bases, with 11 bases left in between. This CDR3 comprises 14 residues. CDR1 and CDR2 from the germline V gene are LNHDA and SQIVND (reference sequence). CDR3: CASSIRGVDTEAFF. The CDR3 DNA reads TGTGCCAGTAGTATCCGAGGGGTGGACACTGAAGCTTTCTTT.